Below are 10 T cell receptor beta chains sequenced from a single sample in a study of blood T cell repertoires in COVID-19. Repertoires were generated with immunoSEQ multiplex PCR, while TCRdb's copy carries only in-frame clones and drops some. The data show 250,000 to 300,000 clones, with around 90% seen just once and about 9.4% held by the top ten. Source material: peripheral blood. The receptors here all came from a woman between 70 and 85 years old with COVID-19, enrolled during active disease.

J is TRBJ2-7 and V is TRBV15, with TRBD1 identical over 9 bases. V shed 6 bases and J 3 bases; nucleotides not matched to a gene: 6. CDR3 length equals 14 residues. Germline V CDR1 and CDR2: LNHNV, YYDKDF (reference sequence). For the CDR3, the DNA is TGTGCCACCAGGAAGGCGGGACAGGGCTACGAGCAGTACTTC. Protein product: CATRKAGQGYEQYF.

The V and J genes are TRBV5-1 and TRBJ1-2; the match to TRBD1 covers 7 bases. The germline V gene encodes CDR1 SGHRS and CDR2 YFSETQ. The junction had 8 bases not matched to a gene; V was cut back by 1 base and J by 2 bases. The CDR3 loop spans 16 amino acids. The CDR3 is CASSLTWDSSNYGYTF. CDR3 sequence (DNA): TGCGCCAGCAGCTTGACGTGGGACAGCTCAAACTATGGCTACACCTTC.

This clone was seen more than once but under ten times. V gene TRBV4-2 combines with J gene TRBJ1-3, with 10 bases lining up with TRBD1. The germline CDR1 and CDR2 sequences are LGHNA and YNFKEQ. The CDR3 runs 17 residues. V shed 1 base and J 2 bases; nucleotides not matched to a gene: 5. The CDR3 protein is CASSQGVGQGAGNTIYF. The CDR3 nucleotides read TGTGCCAGCAGCCAAGGAGTAGGACAGGGGGCTGGAAACACCATATATTTT.

V and J are TRBV6-1 and TRBJ1-2, with 7 bases identical to TRBD1. This CDR3 comprises 14 residues. Germline CDR1 is MNHNS and CDR2 is SASEGT. The V gene end was trimmed by 6 bases and the J gene end by 7 bases; junction bases not matched to a gene: 11. CDR3 nucleotide sequence: TGTGCCAGCAGCTCGGACAGGACCCGGGGTGGCTACACCTTC. Protein sequence: CASSSDRTRGGYTF.

The chain carries TRBV7-2 and TRBJ2-2, with TRBD2 matching over 8 bases. J gave up 5 bases and V 4 bases, and 0 bases lay outside the gene matches. From germline, CDR1 is SGHTA and CDR2 FQGNSA. This CDR3 is built from 13 residues. For the CDR3, the DNA is TGTGCCAGCAGCTCGGGGGGGACCGGGGAGCTGTTTTTT. Translating it yields CASSSGGTGELFF.

The chain links TRBV4-2 to TRBJ1-4; D is unresolved. CDR3 length: 16 amino acids. V was shortened by 0 bases and J by 8 bases, with 16 bases between the two germline ends. Germline V gene data show CDR1 as LGHNA and CDR2 as YNFKEQ. CDR3 residues: CASSQDHAAQHEKLFF. The CDR3 nucleotides are TGTGCCAGCAGCCAAGATCACGCCGCTCAACACGAAAAACTGTTTTTT.

This sequence joins TRBV5-1 and TRBJ2-1; tentative D call: TRBD2 (6 bases). The ends were cut back, 0 bases at V and 6 bases at J, with 13 bases in the middle. Germline-derived CDR1 and CDR2 are SGHRS and YFSETQ. The CDR3 spans 15 residues. The CDR3 DNA reads TGCGCCAGCAGCTTGGTGTCGGGAGCGTTCAATGAGCAGTTCTTC. This sequence encodes CASSLVSGAFNEQFF.

The V gene is TRBV19, the J gene TRBJ2-5; possible D gene TRBD2, 7 bases. The V gene's germline CDR1 is LNHDA and CDR2 SQIVND (reference sequence). There are 15 residues in the CDR3. V was clipped by 7 bases and J by 2 bases, with 17 bases between them. The CDR3 is CASTRGLGGQETQYF. The CDR3 nucleotides are TGTGCCAGTACCCGTGGACTAGGGGGACAAGAGACCCAGTACTTC.

This chain links TRBV7-9 with TRBJ2-3, with 10 bases lining up with TRBD1. V shed 5 bases and J 4 bases; nucleotides not matched to a gene: 6. This CDR3 has 15 residues. Germline lookup yields CDR1 SEHNR and CDR2 FQNEAQ (reference sequence). The CDR3, as DNA: TGTGCCAGCAGCCCGGGACAGGGGAGGTCAGATACGCAGTATTTT. It is translated as CASSPGQGRSDTQYF.

The V and J genes are TRBV5-4 and TRBJ1-2, with 7 nucleotides matching TRBD1. The CDR3 runs 14 residues. The trim removed 0 bases at V and 2 bases at J, leaving 1 base unmatched. Germline CDR1 is SGHNT and CDR2 is YYREEE (reference sequence). CDR3 loop: CASSLGTGNYGYTF. The CDR3 DNA reads TGTGCCAGCAGCTTGGGGACAGGCAACTATGGCTACACCTTC.